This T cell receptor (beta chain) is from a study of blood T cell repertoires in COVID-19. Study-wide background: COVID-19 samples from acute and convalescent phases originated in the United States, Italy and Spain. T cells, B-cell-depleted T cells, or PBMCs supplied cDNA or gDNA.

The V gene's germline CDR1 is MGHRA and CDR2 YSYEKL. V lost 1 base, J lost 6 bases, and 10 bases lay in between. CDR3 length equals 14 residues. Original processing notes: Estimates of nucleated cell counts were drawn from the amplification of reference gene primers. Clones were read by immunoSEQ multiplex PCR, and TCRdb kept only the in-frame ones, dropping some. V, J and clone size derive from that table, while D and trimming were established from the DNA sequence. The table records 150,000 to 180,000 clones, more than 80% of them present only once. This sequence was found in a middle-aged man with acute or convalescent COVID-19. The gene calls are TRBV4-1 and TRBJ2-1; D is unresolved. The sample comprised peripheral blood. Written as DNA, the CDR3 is TGCGCCAGCAGCCAAGTGTCACACCCCAATGAGCAGTTCTTC. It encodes CASSQVSHPNEQFF.